This entry lists 25 T cell receptor beta chains sequenced from one sample in a study of cytotoxic CD8 clonotypes in ibrutinib-treated CLL (TCRdb year 2021). What this sample's time point label stands for: approximately 25 months on ibrutinib. Library construction relied on the immunoSEQ multiplex PCR assay. Entries here come from immuneACCESS through TCRdb and include only in-frame sequences with V and J called. Some clones fail to appear in such tables; in the studies checked, an unresolved V gene covers under half of the shortfall, and the cause of the remainder is unknown. The sample records hundreds of thousands of clones, around three quarters of which are singletons. 15% of the sample is taken by the ten largest. Sequences were derived from PBMCs, sampled after 24 months of ibrutinib treatment. Receptors were obtained from a human donor with chronic lymphocytic leukemia.

This CDR3 is CASGFLGQGMGEQYF. The CDR3 nucleotides are TGTGCCAGCGGCTTCTTAGGGCAGGGGATGGGGGAGCAGTACTTC. The chain recombines TRBV27 with TRBJ2-7; D might be TRBD1 (6 bases). CDR3 length equals 15 residues. Looked up from germline, CDR1 is MNHEY and CDR2 is SMNVEV (reference sequence). V dropped 8 bases and J dropped 7 bases, with 24 bases sitting between them.

Here the CDR3 reads CASSHLTSKGVETQYF. In nucleotides, the CDR3 is TGTGCCAGCAGCCACCTCACTAGCAAAGGAGTGGAGACCCAGTACTTC. The chain couples TRBV14 to TRBJ2-5, with D possibly matching TRBD2 (6 bases). Germline CDR1 reads SGHDN; CDR2 reads FVKESK. This CDR3 is built from 16 residues. V was clipped by 3 bases and J by 5 bases, with 19 bases between them.

With regard to this clone: A read error may produce the germline difference seen at one junction end. The V and J genes are TRBV9 and TRBJ2-5; maybe TRBD2 (6 bases). Germline CDR1 SGDLS, CDR2 YYNGEE. CDR3 size: 14 residues. The CDR3 nucleotides are TGTGCCAGCAGCGTAGAGGCGGCCCGGGAGACCCGGTACTTC. It is translated as CASSVEAARETRYF.

This sequence joins TRBV30 and TRBJ2-3, with D perhaps matching TRBD2 (6 bases). CDR1 is GTSNPN, CDR2 SVGIG, per germline (reference sequence). CDR3 length: 12 residues. V was cut by 4 bases and J by 3 bases, with 8 bases left in between. This chain's CDR3 is CAWTGGTDTQYF. The CDR3 bases are TGTGCCTGGACCGGGGGTACAGATACGCAGTATTTT.

This chain joins TRBV7-3 and TRBJ1-2, with 9 bases aligning to TRBD1. This CDR3 is 13 amino acids long. V lost 5 bases, J lost 7 bases, and 5 bases stayed unmatched. Germline V gene lookup returns CDR1 SGHTA and CDR2 FQGTGA. In nucleotides, the CDR3 is TGTGCCAGCAGCCCGGGGACAGGGTTTGGCTACACCTTC. Amino acids: CASSPGTGFGYTF.

This clone came up a few times. This chain joins TRBV28 and TRBJ1-2, with unresolved D. V was shortened by 3 bases and J by 4 bases, with 15 bases between the two germline ends. Per the germline V gene, CDR1 is MDHEN and CDR2 is SYDVKM. The CDR3 has 15 residues. As DNA, the CDR3 is TGTGCCAGCAGTTTTGACGGTCAATACTCCTATGGCTACACCTTC. Translating gives CASSFDGQYSYGYTF.

The gene calls are TRBV6-1 and TRBJ2-3; tentatively, D is TRBD2 (5 bases). Germline-derived CDR1 and CDR2 are MNHNS and SASEGT. This CDR3 spans 20 amino acids. The ends were cut back, 3 bases at V and 4 bases at J, with 29 bases in the middle. CDR3: CASSEVRRTGWVESPDTQYF. The CDR3 nucleotides are TGTGCCAGCAGTGAGGTACGCCGGACTGGTTGGGTTGAGAGCCCAGATACGCAGTATTTT.

As concerns this clone: Compared with germline, one end of the junction differs, possibly owing to a read error. The chain has TRBV7-7 and TRBJ2-7; 7 positions match TRBD1. The CDR3 has 13 amino acids. The V gene's germline CDR1 is SSHAT and CDR2 FNYEAQ (reference sequence). The CDR3 nucleotides are TGTGCTAGCAGCTATCGACAGGGCCACGAGCAGTACTTC. Translating gives CASSYRQGHEQYF.

CDR3 in DNA: TGTGCCAGCAGGGCGGATCTGGGGGTCGCAAATCAGCCCCAGCATTTT. This translates into CASRADLGVANQPQHF. The chain employs TRBV28 and TRBJ1-5, with D possibly TRBD1 on 5 matching bases. With 6 bases removed from V and 4 bases from J, the gap between germline ends came to 19 bases. Looked up from germline, CDR1 is MDHEN and CDR2 is SYDVKM. The CDR3 is 16 amino acids. Full variable domain (rest looked up from reference TRBV28 and TRBJ1-5): DVKVTQSSRYLVKRTGEKVFLECVQDMDHENMFWYRQDPGLGLRLIYFSYDVKMKEKGDIPEGYSVSREKKERFSLILESASTNQTSMYLCASRADLGVANQPQHFGDGTRLSIL.

A few counts support this clone. This rearrangement joins TRBV7-9 to TRBJ2-3, with D tentatively TRBD2 (6 bases). Trimming took off 3 bases at V and 4 bases at J, with 14 bases between the two ends. CDR1 and CDR2 from the germline V gene are SEHNR and FQNEAQ (reference sequence). The length of the CDR3 is 15 residues. The CDR3 DNA reads as TGTGCCAGCAGCTTTGTCCTGCGGGGAGCAGATACGCAGTATTTT. This gives the protein CASSFVLRGADTQYF.

The V gene is TRBV7-2, the J gene TRBJ1-1; possibly TRBD1 for D (5 bases). CDR1 SGHTA and CDR2 FQGNSA come from the germline V gene. This CDR3 contains 15 residues. Trimming cost V 2 bases and J 1 base, with 11 bases left between them. The CDR3 DNA is TGTGCCAGCAGCTTAAGAAGTGGACAGAACACTGAAGCTTTCTTT. It yields the protein CASSLRSGQNTEAFF. The full variable domain, rest sourced from reference TRBV7-2 and TRBJ1-1, is GAGVSQSPSNKVTEKGKDVELRCDPISGHTALYWYRQSLGQGLEFLIYFQGNSAPDKSGLPSDRFSAERTGGSVSTLTIQRTQQEDSAVYLCASSLRSGQNTEAFFGQGTRLTVV.

The rearrangement uses TRBV19 and TRBJ2-3, with D tentatively TRBD1 (5 bases). Germline CDR1 is LNHDA and CDR2 is SQIVND (reference sequence). The V end lost 9 bases, the J end lost 1 base, and 14 bases lay between the germline ends. This CDR3 is built from 14 residues. The CDR3 loop reads CASAEQVGTDTQYF. Written as DNA, the CDR3 is TGTGCCAGCGCTGAACAGGTTGGCACAGATACGCAGTATTTT.

This chain connects TRBV10-3 to TRBJ2-7; a possible D gene is TRBD1 (6 bases). This CDR3 is 13 amino acids long. Trimming took 5 bases from V and 1 from J, leaving 9 bases between them. Germline V CDR1 and CDR2: ENHRY, SYGVKD. In nucleotides, the CDR3 is TGTGCCATCAGTCCCGGACAGTCCTACGAGCAGTACTTC. It yields the protein CAISPGQSYEQYF.

This clone was counted once. This sequence joins TRBV5-1 and TRBJ1-2, with TRBD1 matching 7 bases. CDR1 SGHRS and CDR2 YFSETQ come from the germline V gene. With 3 bases clipped from V and 1 base from J, the junction kept 6 bases outside the gene matches. This CDR3 has 15 residues. CDR3 sequence: CASSSTGQDNYGYTF. The CDR3, as DNA: TGCGCCAGCAGCTCCACCGGACAGGATAACTATGGCTACACCTTC.

The chain has TRBV6-5 and TRBJ2-1; no clear D gene. The V end lost 0 bases, the J end lost 2 bases, and 8 bases lay between the germline ends. The CDR3 extends over 15 amino acids. Germline CDR1 and CDR2: MNHEY and SVGAGI. The CDR3, as DNA: TGTGCCAGCAGTTACTCTCGTCAGACCTACAATGAGCAGTTCTTC. Translation: CASSYSRQTYNEQFF.

The chain uses TRBV5-1 and TRBJ2-7; TRBD1 matches 9 bases. This CDR3 is built from 16 residues. V was clipped by 2 bases and J by 1 base; unmatched bases: 7. Germline-derived CDR1 and CDR2 are SGHRS and YFSETQ. The CDR3 nucleotides are TGCGCCAGCAGCTTAACTACAGGGGGCAATTCCTACGAGCAGTACTTC. This gives the protein CASSLTTGGNSYEQYF. Full variable domain (remainder filled in from reference TRBV5-1 and TRBJ2-7): KAGVTQTPRYLIKTRGQQVTLSCSPISGHRSVSWYQQTPGQGLQFLFEYFSETQRNKGNFPGRFSGRQFSNSRSEMNVSTLELGDSALYLCASSLTTGGNSYEQYFGPGTRLTVT.

The rearrangement links TRBV28 to TRBJ1-1, with no clear D. The CDR3 length is 15 residues. Germline CDR1 reads MDHEN; CDR2 reads SYDVKM. V shed 4 bases and J shed 1 base, with 13 bases lying between them. CDR3: CASSSPSRGNTEAFF. The CDR3 DNA sequence: TGTGCCAGCAGTTCCCCCTCCAGAGGGAACACTGAAGCTTTCTTT.

The chain recombines TRBV4-2 with TRBJ1-5; no firm D call. Deletions cut 4 bases from V and 0 bases from J, with 4 bases between. CDR3 length: 13 amino acids. Per the germline V gene, CDR1 is LGHNA and CDR2 is YNFKEQ. In DNA, the CDR3 is TGTGCCAGCAGCCGGGATAGCAATCAGCCCCAGCATTTT. Amino acids: CASSRDSNQPQHF.

The rearrangement uses TRBV28 and TRBJ2-3, with D hard to call. Between the trimmed V and J ends, which lost 6 bases and 2 bases, there was a span of 15 bases. The CDR3 runs 15 residues. Per the germline V gene, CDR1 is MDHEN and CDR2 is SYDVKM. CDR3 amino acids: CASSEPSSVTDTQYF. CDR3 in DNA: TGTGCCAGCAGCGAGCCGTCGAGTGTCACAGATACGCAGTATTTT.

This rearrangement joins TRBV14 to TRBJ2-2, with D perhaps given as TRBD1 or TRBD2 (5 bases each). Germline-derived CDR1 and CDR2 are SGHDN and FVKESK. CDR3 length equals 13 residues. The V gene lost 5 bases and the J gene lost 4 bases, with 8 bases spanning the gap. CDR3 in DNA: TGTGCCAGCAGCGAGGGGAGCACCGGGGAGCTGTTTTTT. Translated, it gives CASSEGSTGELFF.

The V gene is TRBV27, the J gene TRBJ2-7; no definite D call. With 3 bases removed from V and 1 base from J, the gap between germline ends came to 10 bases. The CDR3 loop spans 14 amino acids. The V gene's germline CDR1 is MNHEY and CDR2 SMNVEV (reference sequence). CDR3 sequence (DNA): TGTGCCAGCAGTTTTTTGCCACCTTCCTACGAGCAGTACTTC. Its translation: CASSFLPPSYEQYF.

There are a few counts of this clone. V gene TRBV7-2 combines with J gene TRBJ2-7; D is ambiguous. CDR1 and CDR2 from the germline V gene are SGHTA and FQGNSA. V gave up 1 base and J gave up 7 bases, with 5 bases separating them. This CDR3 is 11 amino acids long. CDR3 coding DNA: TGTGCCAGCAGCTTAGTGGAGGAGCAGTACTTC. This sequence encodes CASSLVEEQYF.

This clone has just a few counts. The chain uses TRBV15 and TRBJ1-5; no clear D gene. Trimming took 0 bases from V and 7 from J, leaving 4 bases between them. The CDR3 covers 12 residues. In germline, CDR1 is LNHNV, CDR2 YYDKDF (reference sequence). CDR3 protein: CATSRDGQPQHF. The CDR3 nucleotides read TGTGCCACCAGCAGAGATGGGCAGCCCCAGCATTTT.

This clone has a handful of counts. V and J are TRBV9 and TRBJ1-4, with TRBD1 as a possible D gene (6 bases). V gave up 0 bases and J gave up 8 bases, with 14 bases separating them. The CDR3 loop spans 15 amino acids. Germline V gives CDR1 SGDLS, CDR2 YYNGEE. CDR3 in amino acids: CASSVGHRVEEKLFF. CDR3 nucleotide sequence: TGTGCCAGCAGCGTAGGGCACAGGGTTGAGGAAAAACTGTTTTTT.

This clone appeared a few times. The chain employs TRBV9 and TRBJ1-1, with D possibly being TRBD1 (5 bases). V was pared by 4 bases and J by 5 bases, with 15 bases between. Germline CDR1 is SGDLS and CDR2 is YYNGEE. This CDR3 is 14 amino acids long. CDR3 in DNA: TGTGCCAGCAGCCCGTGGGGAGGGGAAACTGAAGCTTTCTTT. This codes for CASSPWGGETEAFF.